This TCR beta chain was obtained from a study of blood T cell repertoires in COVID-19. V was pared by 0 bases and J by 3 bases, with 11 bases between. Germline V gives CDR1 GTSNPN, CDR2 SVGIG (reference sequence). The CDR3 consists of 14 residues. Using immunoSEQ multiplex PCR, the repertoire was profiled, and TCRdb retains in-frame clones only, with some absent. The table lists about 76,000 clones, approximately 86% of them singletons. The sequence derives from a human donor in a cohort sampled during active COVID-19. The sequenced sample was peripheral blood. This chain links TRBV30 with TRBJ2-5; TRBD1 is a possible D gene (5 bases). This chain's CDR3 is CAWSVAGRKETQYF. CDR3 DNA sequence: TGTGCCTGGAGTGTGGCAGGGCGGAAAGAGACCCAGTACTTC.